This T cell receptor (beta chain) was captured by sequencing in a study of shared clonotypes between healthy human individuals. Study-level information: The study used three CD4 naive, three CD4 memory, two CD8 naive and one CD8 memory plate per donor.

Every subset's genomic DNA went evenly onto several immunoSEQ plates. Only in-frame clones appear in the TCRdb table, and some are missing; sequencing was by immunoSEQ multiplex PCR. The repertoire holds a few hundred thousand clones, with 95% as singletons. This clone was found once. Naive CD8 cells, CD45RO-negative and positively selected for CCR7, excluded terminally differentiated effector memory CD45RA+ cells. Each donor was a Caucasian adult residing in Nashville, Tennessee. The sample consisted of naive CD8+ T cells sorted from blood. The receptor comes from a woman younger than 45 in good health.

CDR3 loop: CASSGRTPGDYSNQPQHF. The DNA for the CDR3 is TGTGCCAGCAGCGGACGGACGCCCGGGGATTATAGCAATCAGCCCCAGCATTTT. The J gene is TRBJ1-5, the V gene TRBV11-3; D not certain. The germline gives CDR1 SGHNT, CDR2 YENEEA. The CDR3 is made up of 18 amino acids. Trimming cost V 5 bases and J 0 bases, with 20 bases left between them.